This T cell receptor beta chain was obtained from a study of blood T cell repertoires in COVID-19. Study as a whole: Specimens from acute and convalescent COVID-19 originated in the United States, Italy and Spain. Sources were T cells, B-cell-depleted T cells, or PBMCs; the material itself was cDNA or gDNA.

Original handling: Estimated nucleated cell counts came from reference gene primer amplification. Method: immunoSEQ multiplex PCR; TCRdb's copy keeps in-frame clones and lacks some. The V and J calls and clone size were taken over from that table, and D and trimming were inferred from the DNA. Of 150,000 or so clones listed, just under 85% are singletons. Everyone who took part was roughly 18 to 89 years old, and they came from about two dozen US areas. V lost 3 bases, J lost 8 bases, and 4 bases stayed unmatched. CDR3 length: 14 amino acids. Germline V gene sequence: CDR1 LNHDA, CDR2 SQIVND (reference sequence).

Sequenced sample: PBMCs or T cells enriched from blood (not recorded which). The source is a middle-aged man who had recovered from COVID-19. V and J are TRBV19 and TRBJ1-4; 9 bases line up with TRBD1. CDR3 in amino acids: CASSIGTGPEKLFF. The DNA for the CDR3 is TGTGCCAGTAGTATTGGGACAGGGCCCGAAAAACTGTTTTTT. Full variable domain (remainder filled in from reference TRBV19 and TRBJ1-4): DGGITQSPKYLFRKEGQNVTLSCEQNLNHDAMYWYRQDPGQGLRLIYYSQIVNDFQKGDIAEGYSVSREKKESFPLTVTSAQKNPTAFYLCASSIGTGPEKLFFGSGTQLSVL.